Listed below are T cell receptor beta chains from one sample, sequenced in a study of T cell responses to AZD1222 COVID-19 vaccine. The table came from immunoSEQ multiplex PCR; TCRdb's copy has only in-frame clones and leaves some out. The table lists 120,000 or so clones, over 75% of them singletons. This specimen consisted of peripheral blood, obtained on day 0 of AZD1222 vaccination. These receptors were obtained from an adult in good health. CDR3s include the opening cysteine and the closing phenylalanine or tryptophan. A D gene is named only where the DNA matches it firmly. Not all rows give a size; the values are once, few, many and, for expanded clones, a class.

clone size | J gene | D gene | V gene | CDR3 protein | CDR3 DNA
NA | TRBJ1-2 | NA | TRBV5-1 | CASSLVADYGYTF | TGCGCCAGCAGCTTGGTGGCAGACTATGGCTACACCTTC
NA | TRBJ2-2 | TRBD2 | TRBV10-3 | CAIFRGGTGELFF | TGTGCCATTTTTCGGGGAGGGACCGGGGAGCTGTTTTTT
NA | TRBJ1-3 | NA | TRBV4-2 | CASSQFGVLNTIYF | TGTGCCAGCAGCCAGTTCGGGGTTCTAAACACCATATATTTT
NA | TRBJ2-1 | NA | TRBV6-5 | CATATGGREQFF | TGTGCCACCGCAACAGGAGGGCGTGAGCAGTTCTTC
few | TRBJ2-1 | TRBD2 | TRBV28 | CASITSDNEQFF | TGTGCCAGCATTACTAGCGACAATGAGCAGTTCTTC
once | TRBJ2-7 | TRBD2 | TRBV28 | CASISSGRSGEQYF | TGTGCCAGCATTTCTAGCGGGAGATCCGGCGAGCAGTACTTC
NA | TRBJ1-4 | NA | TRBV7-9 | CASRLAGGGQLFF | TGTGCCAGCAGACTAGCGGGGGGAGGACAACTGTTTTTT
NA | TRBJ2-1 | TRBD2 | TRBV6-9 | CASSYVGGRANEQFF | TGTGCCAGCAGTTACGTGGGAGGGAGGGCCAATGAGCAGTTCTTC
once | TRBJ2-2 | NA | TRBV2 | CASSEARTITGELFF | TGTGCCAGCAGTGAAGCGCGGACAATAACCGGGGAGCTGTTTTTT
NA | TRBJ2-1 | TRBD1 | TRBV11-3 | CASSGQGNVNEQFF | TGTGCCAGCAGCGGACAGGGTAACGTAAATGAGCAGTTCTTC
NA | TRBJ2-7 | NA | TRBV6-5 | CASSRDSDEQYF | TGTGCCAGCAGCCGAGATTCGGACGAGCAGTACTTC
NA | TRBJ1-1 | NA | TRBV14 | CASSIQAWNTEAFF | TGTGCCAGCAGCATACAGGCTTGGAACACTGAAGCTTTCTTT
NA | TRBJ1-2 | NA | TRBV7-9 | CASSPTGTHYGYTF | TGTGCCAGCAGCCCCACGGGGACCCACTATGGCTACACCTTC
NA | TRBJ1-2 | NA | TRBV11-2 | CASSLGREHYGYTF | TGTGCCAGCAGCTTAGGACGGGAGCACTATGGCTACACCTTC
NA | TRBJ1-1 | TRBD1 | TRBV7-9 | CASSRTGANTEAFF | TGTGCCAGCAGCCGGACAGGGGCGAACACTGAAGCTTTCTTT
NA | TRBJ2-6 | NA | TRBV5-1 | CASNAIGSGANVLTF | TGCGCCAGCAACGCAATTGGCTCTGGGGCCAACGTCCTGACTTTC
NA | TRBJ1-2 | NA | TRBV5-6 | CASSGVGEWAYGYTF | TGTGCCAGCAGCGGCGTGGGGGAATGGGCCTATGGCTACACCTTC
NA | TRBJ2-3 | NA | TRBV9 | CASSGYTDTQYF | TGTGCCAGCAGCGGATACACAGATACGCAGTATTTT
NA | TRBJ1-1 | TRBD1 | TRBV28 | CASVTGGAVNTEAFF | TGTGCCAGCGTTACAGGGGGCGCGGTGAACACTGAAGCTTTCTTT
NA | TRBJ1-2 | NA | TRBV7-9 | CASIFIDSLNYGYTF | TGTGCCAGCATCTTCATTGACAGCCTTAACTATGGCTACACCTTC
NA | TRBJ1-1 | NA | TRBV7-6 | CASSLEPEMNTEAFF | TGTGCCAGCAGCTTAGAACCGGAGATGAACACTGAAGCTTTCTTT